The 17 T cell receptor beta chains in this list originate from one sample, sequenced in a study of tissue T cells after allogeneic stem cell transplantation. Sequencing used immunoSEQ multiplex PCR; TCRdb keeps in-frame clones, though not all of them. The data contain about 4,000 clones, about 47% of them singletons. Time point here: mouse harvest day 14 after allogeneic transplant. Mouse grafts combined 10^7 T-cell-depleted bone marrow cells with 10^6 splenic CD5+ T cells. Sequencing used gut tissue. The receptors derive from a female BALB/c mouse given C57BL/6 T cells with graft-versus-host disease after an allogeneic hematopoietic cell transplant.

To note about this clone: Mouse gene names and germline throughout. Partial CDR3 DNA: TGTGCCAGCAGTCCGGGACAGGGATACACAGAAGTCTTC. It is translated as CASSPGQGYTEVF. The full-length CDR3 reads as CASSPGQGYTEVFF. The J gene is TRBJ1-1, the V gene TRBV13-3, with 9 bases aligning to TRBD1. The read ends 1 residue before the CDR3 terminus; that terminus is restored from the germline J gene. CDR1 NNHDY and CDR2 SYVADS come from the germline V gene. The CDR3 length is 14 residues. Trimming at V came to 4 bases and at J to 3 bases, leaving 4 bases not matched to a gene.

Notes on this clone: Gene names and germline match the mouse. The missing CDR3 end, 1 residue past where the read stops, is filled in from the germline J gene. This rearrangement joins TRBV3 to TRBJ2-7; D remains ambiguous. The CDR3 sequence is 12 residues long. Trimming stripped 1 base from V and 4 bases from J, with 5 bases between. Germline CDR1 and CDR2: SNHLY and FYNGKV (reference sequence). The CDR3 reads CASSLGGYEQYF. The part of the CDR3 DNA that was read is TGTGCCAGCAGCTTAGGGGGATATGAACAGTAC.

Points on this clone: Mouse germline and gene names are used. Read coverage stops 1 residue before the CDR3 terminus; the germline J gene supplies the remainder. The chain uses TRBV12-1 and TRBJ2-3; 9 bases are shared with TRBD2. Germline CDR1 is SGHSN and CDR2 is HYEKVE. With V trimmed by 2 bases and J by 1 base, 6 bases remained unmatched. The CDR3 runs to 16 residues. CDR3 DNA (partial): TGTGCCAGCTCTCAAGACTGGGGGCAAGGTGCAGAAACGCTGTAT. As protein: CASSQDWGQGAETLY. Given in full, the CDR3 is CASSQDWGQGAETLYF.

This clone has only a few counts. Gene names denote mouse genes. The sequenced fragment ends 1 residue before the CDR3 boundary, so the rest is inferred from the germline J gene. The J gene is TRBJ2-2, the V gene TRBV22; TRBD2 is the table's D call, not checked against the DNA. TRBV22 is recorded as a pseudogene. The CDR3 has 15 residues. CDR3 DNA (partial): TGTGCCAGCACCCGGACTGGGGGGACCACCGGGCAGCTCTAC. It codes for CASTRTGGTTGQLY. The entire CDR3 sequence reads CASTRTGGTTGQLYF.

With respect to this clone: Mouse gene names apply. Read sequence stops 1 residue before the CDR3 end, and the germline J gene provides the missing end. This rearrangement joins TRBV29 to TRBJ2-5; 9 bases fit TRBD1. CDR1 is MSHET, CDR2 SYDVDS, per germline. CDR3 size: 15 residues. The V segment lost 5 bases and the J segment 5 bases; nucleotides outside the gene matches: 8. Incomplete CDR3 DNA: TGTGCTAGCAGTCCCTCACAGGGGGCTGGAGACACCCAGTAC. The encoded protein is CASSPSQGAGDTQY. The whole CDR3 protein reads CASSPSQGAGDTQYF.

This clone occurred a few times. Mouse names are used for the genes. The CDR3 end lies 1 residue beyond the end of the read and is filled in from the germline J gene. The chain couples TRBV1 to TRBJ2-7; TRBD1 is a possible D gene (5 bases). The germline gives CDR1 NSQYPW, CDR2 LRSPGD (reference sequence). The V and J ends lost 0 bases and 4 bases respectively, with 13 bases between them. This CDR3 spans 15 amino acids. The covered CDR3 bases are TGCACCTGCAGTGCAGATCCCCGGACACAATATGAACAGTAC. Amino acid sequence: CTCSADPRTQYEQY. In full, the CDR3 is CTCSADPRTQYEQYF. The full variable domain, in which reference TRBV1 and TRBJ2-7 provide the parts outside the CDR3, is VTLLEQNPRWRLVPRGQAVNLRCILKNSQYPWMSWYQQDLQKQLQWLFTLRSPGDKEVKSLPGADYLATRVTDTELRLQVANMSQGRTLYCTCSADPRTQYEQYFGPGTRLTVL.

This clone was seen more than once but under ten times. All gene names here are mouse names. The CDR3: CASRWTASQNTLYF. CDR3 DNA (partial): TGTGCCAGCAGGTGGACAGCTAGTCAAAACACCTTGTAC. The V gene is TRBV26, the J gene TRBJ2-4; D might be TRBD1 (6 bases). The read gets to within 1 residue of the CDR3 end, and the germline J gene fills in the rest. Germline V gene sequence: CDR1 KGHPV, CDR2 FQNQEV (reference sequence). Between the trimmed V and J ends, which lost 6 bases and 0 bases, there was a span of 10 bases. CDR3 length: 14 amino acids.

By frequency in the sample, this clone is medium-sized. Gene names are the mouse ones. The CDR3 end falls 1 residue outside the read, so it is completed with the germline J gene. This rearrangement joins TRBV13-3 to TRBJ2-7, with D possibly TRBD1 on 5 matching bases. The CDR3 consists of 11 residues. Germline CDR1 NNHDY, CDR2 SYVADS. V lost 2 bases, J lost 5 bases, and 5 bases lay in between. The part of the CDR3 DNA that was read is TGTGCCAGCAGTGACAGGGATGAACAGTAC. Protein: CASSDRDEQY. The complete CDR3 protein is CASSDRDEQYF.

Worth noting for this clone: The genes and germline here are from mouse. The missing CDR3 end, 1 residue past where the read stops, is filled in from the germline J gene. V and J are TRBV17 and TRBJ1-3; a possible D gene is TRBD1 (5 bases). Germline CDR1 reads MNHDT; CDR2 reads YYDKIL. V gave up 1 base and J gave up 0 bases, with 7 bases separating them. CDR3 size: 15 residues. The sequenced CDR3 bases are TGTGCTAGCAGTAGAGCAGACAGTTCTGGAAATACGCTCTAT. Translating it yields CASSRADSSGNTLY. The CDR3 as a whole reads CASSRADSSGNTLYF. The complete variable domain, with remaining parts taken from reference TRBV17 and TRBJ1-3, reads DTTVKQNPRYKLARVGKPVNLICSQTMNHDTMYWYQKKPNQAPKLLLFYYDKILNREADTFEKFQSSRPNNSFCSLYIGSAGLEYSAMYLCASSRADSSGNTLYFGEGSRLIVV.

Turning to this clone: The genes are named according to mouse. The read ends 1 residue before the CDR3 terminus; that terminus is restored from the germline J gene. The chain links TRBV13-1 to TRBJ1-1; possible D gene TRBD1, 5 bases. V was cut by 3 bases and J by 2 bases, with 8 bases left in between. The CDR3 sequence is 13 residues long. Germline lookup yields CDR1 NSHNY and CDR2 SYGAGN. Incomplete CDR3 DNA: TGTGCCAGCAGTGGCCAGGGTAACACAGAAGTCTTC. Its protein is CASSGQGNTEVF. The CDR3 in full is CASSGQGNTEVFF.

With respect to this clone: Gene labels here are mouse ones. The read stops 1 residue short of the end of the CDR3; the missing end is completed from the germline J gene. This chain connects TRBV29 to TRBJ1-1; D is ambiguous. The CDR3 has 11 residues. CDR1 and CDR2 (germline): MSHET, SYDVDS. Deletions cut 8 bases from V and 2 bases from J, with 6 bases between. CDR3 residues: CASRTNTEVFF. The covered CDR3 bases are TGTGCTAGCCGGACCAACACAGAAGTCTTC.

Worth noting for this clone: Germline and genes: mouse. The read terminates 1 residue ahead of where the CDR3 ends, so the germline J gene completes it. The J gene is TRBJ2-7, the V gene TRBV12-1; 11 nucleotides line up with TRBD2. Germline V lookup: CDR1 SGHSN, CDR2 HYEKVE. The CDR3 totals 14 residues. Losses at the gene ends were 1 base for V and 4 bases for J; bases not matched to a gene: 2. Partial CDR3 DNA: TGTGCCAGCTCTCTTGGACTGGGGGGATATGAACAGTAC. As protein: CASSLGLGGYEQY. The whole CDR3 sequence reads CASSLGLGGYEQYF.

About this clone itself: Here the gene names and germline are mouse. The observed sequence ends 1 residue before the CDR3 terminus, with the missing tail filled in from the germline J gene. The gene calls are TRBV19 and TRBJ2-2, with 10 bases matching TRBD2. J was trimmed by 0 bases and V by 2 bases; bases with no gene match: 1. CDR1 is FNHDT and CDR2 is SITEND in the germline V gene (reference sequence). The CDR3 totals 16 residues. CDR3: CASSIWGGANTGQLYF. Incomplete CDR3 DNA: TGTGCCAGCAGTATCTGGGGGGGCGCAAACACCGGGCAGCTCTAC.

Judged by abundance, this clone is medium-sized. Germline and genes here are mouse. From the germline J gene comes the end of the CDR3, since the read stops 1 residue before it. The chain couples TRBV26 to TRBJ1-2; unclear D gene. The CDR3 runs 11 residues. The V gene's germline CDR1 is KGHPV and CDR2 FQNQEV (reference sequence). With 2 bases removed from V and 9 bases from J, the gap between germline ends came to 7 bases. Here the CDR3 reads CASSLETYYTF. The CDR3 DNA, read in part, is TGTGCCAGCAGTCTGGAGACCTACTACACC. Full variable domain (missing parts from reference TRBV26 and TRBJ1-2): NSKVIQTPRYLVKGQGQKAKMRCIPEKGHPVVFWYQQNKNNEFKFLINFQNQEVLQQIDMTEKRFSAECPSNSPCSLEIQSSEAGDSALYLCASSLETYYTFGSGTRLLVI.

As for this clone: Any gene name here is a mouse gene name. The read finishes 1 residue shy of the CDR3 end, and the germline J gene is used to complete it. This rearrangement joins TRBV26 to TRBJ2-7, with 9 bases aligning to TRBD1. The CDR3 loop spans 14 amino acids. Unmatched junction bases numbered 6, after V lost 5 bases and J lost 4 bases. Germline assignment: CDR1 KGHPV and CDR2 FQNQEV (reference sequence). The CDR3 sequence is CASSSPGQGYEQYF. The part of the CDR3 DNA that was read is TGTGCCAGCAGTTCTCCGGGACAGGGATATGAACAGTAC.

As to this clone: Gene names are the mouse ones. The read is 1 residue too short to cover the CDR3 end, so that end is filled in from the germline J gene. The rearrangement uses TRBV26 and TRBJ2-7; TRBD1 matches at 7 bases. Trimming at V came to 2 bases and at J to 0 bases, leaving 1 base not matched to a gene. The germline gives CDR1 KGHPV, CDR2 FQNQEV (reference sequence). The CDR3 has 14 amino acids. CDR3 bases read: TGTGCCAGCAGTCTGAGACAGGGCTCCTATGAACAGTAC. Amino acid sequence: CASSLRQGSYEQY. The CDR3 in full is CASSLRQGSYEQYF. The entire variable domain, with the rest obtained from reference TRBV26 and TRBJ2-7, is as follows: NSKVIQTPRYLVKGQGQKAKMRCIPEKGHPVVFWYQQNKNNEFKFLINFQNQEVLQQIDMTEKRFSAECPSNSPCSLEIQSSEAGDSALYLCASSLRQGSYEQYFGPGTRLTVL.

Points on this clone: Gene names follow the mouse nomenclature. The read ends 1 residue early relative to the CDR3; the germline J gene fills the gap. The chain combines TRBV26 with TRBJ2-7, with a possible D match to TRBD1 (6 bases). The V end lost 4 bases, the J end lost 5 bases, and 9 bases lay between the germline ends. The germline gives CDR1 KGHPV, CDR2 FQNQEV (reference sequence). The CDR3 length is 12 residues. The CDR3 sequence is CASSPQGDEQYF. CDR3 bases read: TGTGCCAGCAGTCCACAGGGAGATGAACAGTAC.